Each of the 19 T cell receptor beta chains below was sequenced from the same sample in a study of blood T cell repertoires in COVID-19. Repertoires were generated with immunoSEQ multiplex PCR, while TCRdb's copy carries only in-frame clones and drops some. The repertoire holds fewer than 250,000 clones, approximately 78% seen once, with more than 10% in the top ten. Sequencing was performed on peripheral blood. Receptor source: a middle-aged woman with acute or convalescent COVID-19.

The chain combines TRBV5-8 with TRBJ1-2, with unresolved D. Germline V gene lookup returns CDR1 SGHTS and CDR2 YDEGEE. Trimming pared 4 bases from V and 8 bases from J, leaving 18 bases between. The CDR3 is 14 amino acids. The CDR3 region is CASSRSMRPMGYTF. The CDR3 nucleotides read TGTGCCAGCAGCCGAAGTATGCGGCCCATGGGCTACACCTTC.

The J gene is TRBJ1-5, the V gene TRBV4-1; the D is unclear. Trimming took off 2 bases at V and 4 bases at J, with 6 bases between the two ends. CDR3 length: 13 residues. In germline, CDR1 is MGHRA, CDR2 YSYEKL. The chain's CDR3 is CASSQLINQPQHF. Written as DNA, the CDR3 is TGCGCCAGCAGCCAACTTATAAATCAGCCCCAGCATTTT.

This clone was recorded a few times. V usage is TRBV9 and J usage is TRBJ2-5; the match to TRBD2 covers 14 bases. This CDR3 has 16 residues. Per the germline V gene, CDR1 is SGDLS and CDR2 is YYNGEE. V dropped 6 bases and J dropped 4; count of bases not matched to a gene: 8. CDR3 region: CASTPGLAGVGETQYF. In DNA, the CDR3 is TGTGCCAGCACTCCGGGACTAGCGGGAGTGGGAGAGACCCAGTACTTC.

To note about this clone: This same CDR3 is encoded by further DNA sequences in the sample. The genes are TRBV29-1 and TRBJ1-2; the match to TRBD1 covers 7 bases. The germline gives CDR1 SQVTM, CDR2 ANQGSEA. The CDR3 covers 11 residues. V shed 7 bases, J shed 5 bases, and the junction held 4 bases outside the gene matches. The CDR3 spells CSAGTDYGYTF. The CDR3 bases are TGCAGCGCGGGGACAGATTATGGCTACACCTTC.

The chain carries TRBV25-1 and TRBJ2-1; the D gene is possibly TRBD2 (5 bases). The CDR3 runs to 14 residues. V gave up 5 bases and J gave up 2 bases, with 10 bases separating them. CDR1 is MGHDK and CDR2 is SYGVNS in the germline V gene. The CDR3: CASSRGSPYNEQFF. CDR3 nucleotide sequence: TGTGCCAGCAGTCGGGGTTCCCCCTACAATGAGCAGTTCTTC.

The J gene is TRBJ2-1, the V gene TRBV5-1; a possible D gene is TRBD2 (5 bases). Germline-derived CDR1 and CDR2 are SGHRS and YFSETQ. V was trimmed by 0 bases and J by 10 bases, leaving 8 bases between them. This CDR3 has 12 residues. CDR3 residues: CASSLAGVEQFF. The CDR3 nucleotides are TGCGCCAGCAGCTTGGCCGGGGTAGAGCAGTTCTTC. Based on the CDR3 plus reference TRBV5-1 and TRBJ2-1, the full variable domain is KAGVTQTPRYLIKTRGQQVTLSCSPISGHRSVSWYQQTPGQGLQFLFEYFSETQRNKGNFPGRFSGRQFSNSRSEMNVSTLELGDSALYLCASSLAGVEQFFGPGTRLTVL.

V and J are TRBV7-9 and TRBJ1-6; TRBD1 is a possible D gene (5 bases). Trimming took off 7 bases at V and 5 bases at J, with 15 bases between the two ends. Germline lookup yields CDR1 SEHNR and CDR2 FQNEAQ (reference sequence). The CDR3 length is 15 residues. The CDR3 here is CASTQGLNHNSPLHF. In DNA form, the CDR3 reads TGTGCCAGCACCCAGGGACTGAACCATAATTCACCCCTCCACTTT.

The chain employs TRBV2 and TRBJ2-7; 8 positions match TRBD1. The ends lost 3 bases at V and 5 bases at J; junction bases unmatched: 9. Germline lookup yields CDR1 SNHLY and CDR2 FYNNEI. The CDR3 spans 15 residues. CDR3 nucleotides: TGTGCCAGCAGTGACTCTGGACAGGGAGGAGACGAGCAGTACTTC. This codes for CASSDSGQGGDEQYF.

This chain connects TRBV10-3 to TRBJ1-5; D gene ambiguous. The length of the CDR3 is 15 residues. Trimming stripped 3 bases from V and 4 bases from J, with 13 bases between. The germline V gene encodes CDR1 ENHRY and CDR2 SYGVKD. The CDR3 spells CAISEFDNLNQPQHF. CDR3 coding DNA: TGTGCCATCAGTGAATTCGACAATTTAAATCAGCCCCAGCATTTT.

This clone was observed a single time. The CDR3 reads CASSPPRDRGLYTQYF. CDR3 bases: TGTGCCAGCTCACCACCGAGGGACAGGGGGCTATATACGCAGTATTTT. The chain uses TRBV18 and TRBJ2-3, with 12 positions matching TRBD1. The V gene end was trimmed by 0 bases and the J gene end by 7 bases; junction bases not matched to a gene: 5. Germline V gives CDR1 KGHSH, CDR2 LQKENI. The CDR3 has 16 residues.

There are a few counts of this clone. The chain is built from TRBV7-2 and TRBJ1-1; D is unclear. CDR3 length: 17 amino acids. The germline V and J ends were trimmed by 1 base and 4 bases, with 19 bases remaining between them. CDR1 and CDR2 (germline): SGHTA, FQGNSA. CDR3 sequence (DNA): TGTGCCAGCAGCTTAGGGGCGCTATCGGGATGGGGCACTGAAGCTTTCTTT. This translates into CASSLGALSGWGTEAFF.

The rearrangement uses TRBV3-1 (or the pseudogene TRBV3-2) and TRBJ1-2; 9 bases map to TRBD1. This CDR3 contains 14 residues. Trimming at V came to 3 bases and at J to 1 base, leaving 0 bases not matched to a gene. The V gene's germline CDR1 is LGHDT and CDR2 YNNKEL (reference sequence). CDR3: CASSQGQGNYGYTF. CDR3 bases: TGTGCCAGCAGCCAGGGACAGGGTAACTATGGCTACACCTTC.

The chain combines TRBV27 with TRBJ1-4, with TRBD1 identical over 12 bases. Germline V gene sequence: CDR1 MNHEY, CDR2 SMNVEV (reference sequence). There are 16 residues in the CDR3. Trimming at V came to 8 bases and at J to 10 bases, leaving 14 bases not matched to a gene. Written as DNA, the CDR3 is TGTGCCAGCGGACGCTCGACGGGACAGGGGGCGTCAAAACTGTTTTTT. It codes for CASGRSTGQGASKLFF.

For the CDR3, the DNA is TGCGCCAGCAGCTTGGATGACAGTTGGGGTACGCAGTATTTT. As protein: CASSLDDSWGTQYF. V gene TRBV5-1 combines with J gene TRBJ2-3; D is perhaps TRBD1 (5 bases). V lost 0 bases and J lost 8, with 13 bases in between. There are 14 residues in the CDR3. The germline V gene has CDR1 SGHRS and CDR2 YFSETQ. The full variable domain, rest sourced from reference TRBV5-1 and TRBJ2-3, is KAGVTQTPRYLIKTRGQQVTLSCSPISGHRSVSWYQQTPGQGLQFLFEYFSETQRNKGNFPGRFSGRQFSNSRSEMNVSTLELGDSALYLCASSLDDSWGTQYFGPGTRLTVL.

The chain is built from TRBV5-1 and TRBJ2-7, with 8 bases identical to TRBD1. The CDR3 totals 14 residues. The trim removed 3 bases at V and 1 base at J, leaving 3 bases unmatched. Germline values: CDR1 SGHRS, CDR2 YFSETQ. The chain's CDR3 is CASSSTGVSYEQYF. For the CDR3, the DNA is TGCGCCAGCAGCTCGACAGGGGTTTCCTACGAGCAGTACTTC.

The rearrangement joins TRBV5-4 to TRBJ2-1, with 7 bases fitting TRBD2. Per germline, CDR1 SGHNT and CDR2 YYREEE (reference sequence). CDR3 length: 16 residues. The CDR3, as DNA: TGTGCAGAAGAGGGACCAGGGACTATCTCCTACAATGAGCAGTTCTTC. This gives the protein CAEEGPGTISYNEQFF.

A few counts support this clone. The J gene is TRBJ2-1, the V gene TRBV19; a weak D match, TRBD2 (5 bases). The germline V gene encodes CDR1 LNHDA and CDR2 SQIVND (reference sequence). The V end was cut by 3 bases, the J end by 9 bases, with 12 bases between. This CDR3 has 13 amino acids. The CDR3 sequence: CASSIFSDSEQFF. In nucleotides, the CDR3 is TGTGCCAGTAGTATCTTTAGCGATAGTGAGCAGTTCTTC.

The chain joins TRBV3-1 (or the pseudogene TRBV3-2) to TRBJ2-2; TRBD1 might be the D (6 bases). Germline V gene sequence: CDR1 LGHDT, CDR2 YNNKEL (reference sequence). The germline V and J ends were trimmed by 2 bases and 1 base, with 17 bases remaining between them. There are 18 residues in the CDR3. Here the CDR3 reads CASSQNPPGQLNTGELFF. Here the CDR3 DNA reads TGTGCCAGCAGCCAAAACCCACCGGGACAACTGAACACCGGGGAGCTGTTTTTT.

CDR3 in amino acids: CASSQVSGGTDTQYF. As DNA, the CDR3 is TGTGCCAGCAGCCAGGTTAGCGGGGGCACAGATACGCAGTATTTT. The J gene is TRBJ2-3, the V gene TRBV14, with 8 bases lining up with TRBD2. CDR3 length: 15 amino acids. CDR1 SGHDN and CDR2 FVKESK come from the germline V gene. J was trimmed by 1 base and V by 3 bases; bases with no gene match: 3.